The 15 T cell receptor beta chains below were found in one sample sequenced in a study of shared clonotypes between healthy human individuals. Assay used: immunoSEQ multiplex PCR; TCRdb lists only in-frame clones, some missing. The sample consists of fewer than 2.5 million clones, 93% of them appearing once. The sequencing input was naive CD4+ T cells from PBMCs. Subset given: CD45RA+ positively selected. These receptors originate from a man younger than 35 in good health. Some clones in this sample may be carry-over from other donors' samples.

The chain couples TRBV4-1 to TRBJ1-6; TRBD1 agrees at 9 bases. Germline-derived CDR1 and CDR2 are MGHRA and YSYEKL. V was clipped by 0 bases and J by 9 bases; unmatched bases: 6. The CDR3 covers 16 residues. The CDR3 spells CASSQETGQGSSPLHF. The DNA of the CDR3 is TGCGCCAGCAGCCAAGAAACGGGACAGGGAAGTTCACCCCTCCACTTT.

This chain uses TRBV10-2 with TRBJ2-3; no reliable D call. V dropped 6 bases and J dropped 2 bases, with 15 bases sitting between them. This CDR3 region has 15 residues. The V gene's germline CDR1 is WSHSY and CDR2 SAAADI. The CDR3 nucleotides read TGCGCCAGCAGCGCCTTCCAGAGTTTCACAGATACGCAGTATTTT. It translates to CASSAFQSFTDTQYF.

The J gene is TRBJ1-1, the V gene TRBV12-1; the table's TRBD1 call for D was not verified on the DNA. TRBV12-1 has pseudogene status. CDR3 size: 14 residues. The CDR3 coding sequence is TGTGCCAGCAGCTATGGACAGAATCTAACTGAAGCTTTCTTT. Its translation: CASSYGQNLTEAFF.

This chain links TRBV18 with TRBJ2-3; 9 bases map to TRBD2. V gave up 0 bases and J gave up 2 bases; unmatched junction bases: 3. CDR1 and CDR2 from the germline V gene are KGHSH and LQKENI. This CDR3 contains 16 residues. The CDR3 reads CASSPPLAGPTDTQYF. The CDR3 DNA reads as TGTGCCAGCTCACCACCGCTAGCGGGACCCACAGATACGCAGTATTTT.

This chain links TRBV7-2 with TRBJ2-2, with D tentatively TRBD2 (5 bases). In germline, CDR1 is SGHTA, CDR2 FQGNSA. Trimming removed 2 bases at V and 7 bases at J, with 14 bases between. This CDR3 is 15 amino acids long. The CDR3 protein is CASSLSTWAGGELFF. CDR3 nucleotide sequence: TGTGCCAGCAGCTTATCTACCTGGGCGGGCGGGGAGCTGTTTTTT.

The V call is TRBV5-6, the J call TRBJ2-7; D might be TRBD2 (7 bases). The CDR3 has 14 residues. Germline-derived CDR1 and CDR2 are SGHDT and YYEEEE. Trimming cost V 2 bases and J 5 bases, with 14 bases left between them. CDR3 amino acids: CASSFGQRDNEQYF. The CDR3 nucleotides read TGTGCCAGCAGCTTCGGACAGCGGGACAACGAGCAGTACTTC.

J is TRBJ2-4 and V is TRBV30; no reliable D call. Per germline, CDR1 GTSNPN and CDR2 SVGIG (reference sequence). The CDR3 is made up of 13 amino acids. Between the trimmed V and J ends, which lost 1 base and 7 bases, there was a span of 11 bases. CDR3 bases: TGTGCCTGGAGTGGAACGCTGGGGAACATTCAGTACTTC. Translation gives CAWSGTLGNIQYF.

The gene calls are TRBV7-9 and TRBJ2-7; possible D gene TRBD2, 5 bases. Trimming shortened V by 0 bases and J by 2 bases, and 11 bases separated the two germline ends. The CDR3 covers 15 residues. Germline assignment: CDR1 SEHNR and CDR2 FQNEAQ (reference sequence). The CDR3 region is CASSLAPLEAYEQYF. The CDR3 DNA follows: TGTGCCAGCAGCTTAGCCCCCTTGGAGGCCTACGAGCAGTACTTC.

This chain links TRBV5-6 with TRBJ2-5; 10 bases match TRBD1. Germline-derived CDR1 and CDR2 are SGHDT and YYEEEE. Unmatched junction bases numbered 8, after V lost 4 bases and J lost 5 bases. This CDR3 is built from 15 residues. CDR3 coding DNA: TGTGCCAGCAGCCCAAGCGGGACAGGGGAGGAGACCCAGTACTTC. Translated: CASSPSGTGEETQYF. The complete variable domain, with remaining parts taken from reference TRBV5-6 and TRBJ2-5, reads DAGVTQSPTHLIKTRGQQVTLRCSPKSGHDTVSWYQQALGQGPQFIFQYYEEEERQRGNFPDRFSGHQFPNYSSELNVNALLLGDSALYLCASSPSGTGEETQYFGPGTRLLVL.

The gene calls are TRBV4-3 and TRBJ1-4; D is unresolved. CDR3 size: 16 residues. Trimming cost V 0 bases and J 4 bases, with 12 bases left between them. Per the germline V gene, CDR1 is LGHNA and CDR2 is YSLEER. CDR3 sequence: CASSQDQASFNEKLFF. In nucleotides, the CDR3 is TGCGCCAGCAGCCAAGATCAGGCCAGCTTTAATGAAAAACTGTTTTTT.

The chain is built from TRBV5-5 and TRBJ1-5; the D gene is possibly TRBD1 (5 bases). Germline V gene lookup returns CDR1 SGHKS and CDR2 YYEKEE (reference sequence). The CDR3 length is 12 residues. The ends were cut back, 5 bases at V and 15 bases at J, with 18 bases in the middle. The CDR3 is CASSPDSGVAHF. The CDR3 bases are TGTGCCAGCAGTCCAGATTCGGGGGTGGCGCATTTT. The complete variable domain, with remaining parts taken from reference TRBV5-5 and TRBJ1-5, reads DAGVTQSPTHLIKTRGQQVTLRCSPISGHKSVSWYQQVLGQGPQFIFQYYEKEERGRGNFPDRFSARQFPNYSSELNVNALLLGDSALYLCASSPDSGVAHFGDGTRLSIL.

This sequence joins TRBV7-2 and TRBJ2-7; D is unclear. From germline, CDR1 is SGHTA and CDR2 FQGNSA. This CDR3 has 13 amino acids. The germline V and J ends were trimmed by 4 bases and 4 bases, with 11 bases remaining between them. The CDR3 DNA sequence: TGTGCCAGCAGCTCACAACAACGTTACGAGCAGTACTTC. It specifies CASSSQQRYEQYF.

The chain carries TRBV7-3 and TRBJ2-7; 12 bases are shared with TRBD2. The CDR3 length is 17 residues. Germline V gene sequence: CDR1 SGHTA, CDR2 FQGTGA. V shed 3 bases and J 5 bases; nucleotides not matched to a gene: 11. This CDR3 reads CASSLGHRLAGANEQYF. The CDR3 DNA is TGTGCCAGCAGCTTGGGCCATAGACTAGCGGGAGCCAACGAGCAGTACTTC.

V is TRBV4-1 and J is TRBJ2-7, with 9 positions matching TRBD1. With V trimmed by 1 base and J by 5 bases, 6 bases remained unmatched. Germline values: CDR1 MGHRA, CDR2 YSYEKL. The CDR3 covers 15 residues. The CDR3 sequence: CASSQARDRVNEQYF. CDR3 sequence (DNA): TGCGCCAGCAGCCAAGCACGGGACAGGGTCAACGAGCAGTACTTC.

V gene TRBV5-1 combines with J gene TRBJ2-5, with 11 positions matching TRBD2. The V gene end was trimmed by 4 bases and the J gene end by 5 bases; junction bases not matched to a gene: 13. The CDR3 totals 17 residues. Germline V gives CDR1 SGHRS, CDR2 YFSETQ. DNA for the CDR3: TGCGCCAGCAGCCCGGGACTAGCGGCTGATGGCGGGGAGACCCAGTACTTC. This encodes CASSPGLAADGGETQYF.